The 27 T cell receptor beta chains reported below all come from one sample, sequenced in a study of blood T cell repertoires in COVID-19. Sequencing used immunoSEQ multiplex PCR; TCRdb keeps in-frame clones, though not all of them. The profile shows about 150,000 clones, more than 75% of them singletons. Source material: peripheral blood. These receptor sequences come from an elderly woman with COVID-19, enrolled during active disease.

The CDR3 region is CASSLRGTHEQYF. The CDR3 bases are TGTGCCAGCAGTTTGAGGGGGACCCACGAGCAGTACTTC. The chain recombines TRBV12-3 or TRBV12-4 with TRBJ2-7, with a tentative D call TRBD1 (6 bases). This CDR3 has 13 residues. The ends were cut back, 3 bases at V and 5 bases at J, with 11 bases in the middle.

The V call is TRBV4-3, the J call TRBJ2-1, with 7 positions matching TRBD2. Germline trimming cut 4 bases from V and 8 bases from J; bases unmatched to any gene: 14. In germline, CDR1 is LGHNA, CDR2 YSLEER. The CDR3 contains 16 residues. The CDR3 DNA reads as TGCGCCAGCAGCCTTATTGTTTTGGCGGGAGAGGATGAGCAGTTCTTC. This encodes CASSLIVLAGEDEQFF.

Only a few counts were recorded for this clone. The CDR3 bases are TGTGCCAGCAGCCCGGGACAGGGGGACGCAACTAATGAAAAACTGTTTTTT. It translates to CASSPGQGDATNEKLFF. This chain connects TRBV3-1 (or the pseudogene TRBV3-2) to TRBJ1-4; 11 nucleotides line up with TRBD1. V shed 4 bases and J 0 bases; nucleotides not matched to a gene: 4. Germline CDR1 is LGHDT and CDR2 is YNNKEL (reference sequence). CDR3 length equals 17 residues.

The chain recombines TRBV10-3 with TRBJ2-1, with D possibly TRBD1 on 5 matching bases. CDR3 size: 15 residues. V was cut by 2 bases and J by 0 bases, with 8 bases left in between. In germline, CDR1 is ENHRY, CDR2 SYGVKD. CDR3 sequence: CAISEIRGSYNEQFF. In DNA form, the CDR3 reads TGTGCCATCAGTGAGATAAGGGGCTCCTACAATGAGCAGTTCTTC.

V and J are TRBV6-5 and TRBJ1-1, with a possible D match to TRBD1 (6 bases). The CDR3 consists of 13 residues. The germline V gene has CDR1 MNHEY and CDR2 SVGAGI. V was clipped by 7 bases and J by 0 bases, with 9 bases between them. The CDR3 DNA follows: TGTGCCAGCACTGGGACAATGAACACTGAAGCTTTCTTT. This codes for CASTGTMNTEAFF.

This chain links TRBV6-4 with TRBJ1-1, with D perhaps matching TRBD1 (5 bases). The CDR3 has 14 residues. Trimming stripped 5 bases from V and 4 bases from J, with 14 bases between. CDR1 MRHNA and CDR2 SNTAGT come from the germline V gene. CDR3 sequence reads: CASSKDAGGTEAFF. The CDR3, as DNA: TGTGCCAGCAGTAAGGACGCCGGGGGCACTGAAGCTTTCTTT.

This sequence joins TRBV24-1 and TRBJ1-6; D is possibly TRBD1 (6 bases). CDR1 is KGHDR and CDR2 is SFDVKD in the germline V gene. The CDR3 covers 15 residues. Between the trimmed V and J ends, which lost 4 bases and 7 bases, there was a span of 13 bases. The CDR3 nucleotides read TGTGCCACCAGTGACAACCGGGACACCAATTCACCCCTCCACTTT. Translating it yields CATSDNRDTNSPLHF.

CDR3 sequence (DNA): TGCGCCAGCAGGTTCAAAAGGAGCGGGAGTTCTACCGGGGAGCTGTTTTTT. It encodes CASRFKRSGSSTGELFF. This chain uses TRBV5-1 with TRBJ2-2; 8 bases agree with TRBD2. Trimming cost V 5 bases and J 5 bases; bases outside gene matches: 14. Germline V gene data show CDR1 as SGHRS and CDR2 as YFSETQ. CDR3 length equals 17 residues.

For the CDR3, the DNA is TGTGCCACCAGTGATTTGAGTCGGGGCCAAGAGACCCAGTACTTC. Its protein is CATSDLSRGQETQYF. The chain recombines TRBV24-1 with TRBJ2-5; D is possibly TRBD2 (5 bases). V lost 0 bases, J lost 1 base, and 8 bases lay in between. Germline V CDR1 and CDR2: KGHDR, SFDVKD. There are 15 residues in the CDR3.

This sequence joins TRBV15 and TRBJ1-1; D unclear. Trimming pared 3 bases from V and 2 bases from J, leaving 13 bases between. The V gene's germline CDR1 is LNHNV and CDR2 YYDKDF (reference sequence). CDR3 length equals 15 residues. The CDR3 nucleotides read TGTGCCACCAGCAGCGGTTCCCATCGTAACACTGAAGCTTTCTTT. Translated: CATSSGSHRNTEAFF.

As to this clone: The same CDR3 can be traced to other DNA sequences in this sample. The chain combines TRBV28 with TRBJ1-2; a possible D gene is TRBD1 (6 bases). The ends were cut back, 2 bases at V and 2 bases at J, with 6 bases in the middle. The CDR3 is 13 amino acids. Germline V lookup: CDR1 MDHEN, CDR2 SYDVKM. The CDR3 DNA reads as TGTGCCAGCAGTTTAGGACAGAACTATGGCTACACCTTC. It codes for CASSLGQNYGYTF.

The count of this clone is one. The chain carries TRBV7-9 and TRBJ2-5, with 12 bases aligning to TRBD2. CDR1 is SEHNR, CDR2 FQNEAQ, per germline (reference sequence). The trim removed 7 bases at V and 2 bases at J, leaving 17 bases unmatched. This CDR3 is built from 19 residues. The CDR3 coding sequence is TGTGCCAGCAACGGACTAGCGGGATTCAAGACAAGGTGGCAAGAGACCCAGTACTTC. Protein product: CASNGLAGFKTRWQETQYF.

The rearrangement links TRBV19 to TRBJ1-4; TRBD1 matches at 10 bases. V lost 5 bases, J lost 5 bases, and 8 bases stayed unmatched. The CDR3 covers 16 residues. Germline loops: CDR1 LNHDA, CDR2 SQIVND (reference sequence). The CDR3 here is CASSPAPGQGNEKLFF. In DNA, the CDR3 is TGTGCCAGTAGTCCCGCCCCGGGACAGGGGAATGAAAAACTGTTTTTT.

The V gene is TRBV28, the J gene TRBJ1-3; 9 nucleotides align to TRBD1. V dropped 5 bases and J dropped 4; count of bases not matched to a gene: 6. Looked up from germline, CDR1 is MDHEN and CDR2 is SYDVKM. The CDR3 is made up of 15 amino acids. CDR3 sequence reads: CASSRTGASGNTIYF. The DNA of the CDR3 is TGTGCCAGCAGTCGGACAGGGGCATCAGGAAACACCATATATTTT. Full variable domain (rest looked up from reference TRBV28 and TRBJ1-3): DVKVTQSSRYLVKRTGEKVFLECVQDMDHENMFWYRQDPGLGLRLIYFSYDVKMKEKGDIPEGYSVSREKKERFSLILESASTNQTSMYLCASSRTGASGNTIYFGEGSWLTVV.

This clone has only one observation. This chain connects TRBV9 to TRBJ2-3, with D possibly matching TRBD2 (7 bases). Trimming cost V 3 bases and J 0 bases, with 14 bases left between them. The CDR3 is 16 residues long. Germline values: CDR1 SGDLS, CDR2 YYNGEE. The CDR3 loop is CASSGRGGASTDTQYF. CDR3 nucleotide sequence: TGTGCCAGCAGCGGGAGGGGGGGTGCTAGCACAGATACGCAGTATTTT.

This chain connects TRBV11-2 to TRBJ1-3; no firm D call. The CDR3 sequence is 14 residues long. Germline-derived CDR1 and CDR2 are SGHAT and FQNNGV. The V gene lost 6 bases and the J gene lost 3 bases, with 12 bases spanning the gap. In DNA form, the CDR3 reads TGTGCCAGCAGTTCAACGGGTTTTGGAAACACCATATATTTT. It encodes CASSSTGFGNTIYF. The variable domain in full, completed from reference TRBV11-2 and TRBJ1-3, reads EAGVAQSPRYKIIEKRQSVAFWCNPISGHATLYWYQQILGQGPKLLIQFQNNGVVDDSQLPKDRFSAERLKGVDSTLKIQPAKLEDSAVYLCASSSTGFGNTIYFGEGSWLTVV.

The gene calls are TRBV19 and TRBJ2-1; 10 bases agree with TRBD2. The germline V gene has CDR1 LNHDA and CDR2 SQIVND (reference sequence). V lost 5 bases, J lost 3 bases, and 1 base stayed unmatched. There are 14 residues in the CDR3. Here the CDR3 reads CASSSSGGYNEQFF. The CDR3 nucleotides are TGTGCCAGTAGTTCTAGCGGGGGCTACAATGAGCAGTTCTTC.

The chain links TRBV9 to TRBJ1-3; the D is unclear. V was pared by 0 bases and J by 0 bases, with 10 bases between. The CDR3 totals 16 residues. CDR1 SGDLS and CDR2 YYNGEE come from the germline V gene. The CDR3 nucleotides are TGTGCCAGCAGCGTAGGTACGACAAACTCTGGAAACACCATATATTTT. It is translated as CASSVGTTNSGNTIYF.

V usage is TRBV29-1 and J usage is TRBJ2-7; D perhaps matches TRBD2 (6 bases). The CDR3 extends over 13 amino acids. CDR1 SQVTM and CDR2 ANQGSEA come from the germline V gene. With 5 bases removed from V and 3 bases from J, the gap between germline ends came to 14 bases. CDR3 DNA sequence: TGCAGCGTTACATCCCGGGACTTCTACGAGCAGTACTTC. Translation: CSVTSRDFYEQYF.

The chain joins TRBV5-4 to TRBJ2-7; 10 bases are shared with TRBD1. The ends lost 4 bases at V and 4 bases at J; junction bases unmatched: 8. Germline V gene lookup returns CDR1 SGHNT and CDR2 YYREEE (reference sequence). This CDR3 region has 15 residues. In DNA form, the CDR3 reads TGTGCCAGCAGCCCTGGGACAGGGGTGAGATACGAGCAGTACTTC. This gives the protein CASSPGTGVRYEQYF.

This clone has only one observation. CDR3 sequence reads: CASSTGTGNTGELFF. The CDR3 DNA reads as TGTGCCAGCAGTACCGGGACAGGGAACACCGGGGAGCTGTTTTTT. V usage is TRBV27 and J usage is TRBJ2-2, with TRBD1 matching 8 bases. Per the germline V gene, CDR1 is MNHEY and CDR2 is SMNVEV (reference sequence). With 5 bases clipped from V and 1 base from J, the junction kept 3 bases outside the gene matches. The CDR3 totals 15 residues.

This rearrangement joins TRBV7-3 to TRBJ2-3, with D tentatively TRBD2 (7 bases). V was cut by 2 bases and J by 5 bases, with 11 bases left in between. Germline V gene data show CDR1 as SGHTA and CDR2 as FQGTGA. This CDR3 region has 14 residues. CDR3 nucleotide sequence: TGTGCCAGCAGCTTAGGGGGGGCAGAAGATACGCAGTATTTT. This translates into CASSLGGAEDTQYF.

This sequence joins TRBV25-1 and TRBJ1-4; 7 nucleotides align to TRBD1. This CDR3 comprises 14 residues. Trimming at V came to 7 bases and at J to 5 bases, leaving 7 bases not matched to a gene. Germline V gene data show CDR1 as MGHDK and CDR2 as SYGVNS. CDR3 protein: CASMRTGPNEKLFF. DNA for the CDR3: TGTGCCAGCATGAGGACAGGACCCAATGAAAAACTGTTTTTT.

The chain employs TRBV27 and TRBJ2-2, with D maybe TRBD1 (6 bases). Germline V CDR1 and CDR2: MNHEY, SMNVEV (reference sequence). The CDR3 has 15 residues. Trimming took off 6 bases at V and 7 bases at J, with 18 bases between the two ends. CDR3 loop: CASSPETGTGGELFF. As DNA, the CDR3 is TGTGCCAGCAGCCCAGAAACAGGGACGGGCGGGGAGCTGTTTTTT.

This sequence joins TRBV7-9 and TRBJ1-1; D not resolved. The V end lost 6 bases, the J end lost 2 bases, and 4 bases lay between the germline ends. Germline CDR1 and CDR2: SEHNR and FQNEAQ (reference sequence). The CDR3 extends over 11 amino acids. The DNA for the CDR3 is TGTGCCAGCAGACTAAACACTGAAGCTTTCTTT. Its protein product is CASRLNTEAFF.

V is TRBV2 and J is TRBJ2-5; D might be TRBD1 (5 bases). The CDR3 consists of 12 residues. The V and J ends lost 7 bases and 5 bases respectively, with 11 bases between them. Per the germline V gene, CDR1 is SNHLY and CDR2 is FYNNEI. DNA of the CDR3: TGTGCCAGCACGGCAGGGATGGAGACCCAGTACTTC. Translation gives CASTAGMETQYF.

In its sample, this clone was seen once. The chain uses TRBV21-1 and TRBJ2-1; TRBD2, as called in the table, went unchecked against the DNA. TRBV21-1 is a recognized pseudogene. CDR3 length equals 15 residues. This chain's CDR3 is CASSNRSYLNNEQFF. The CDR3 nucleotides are TGTGCCAGCAGCAATAGGAGTTACTTGAACAATGAGCAGTTCTTC.